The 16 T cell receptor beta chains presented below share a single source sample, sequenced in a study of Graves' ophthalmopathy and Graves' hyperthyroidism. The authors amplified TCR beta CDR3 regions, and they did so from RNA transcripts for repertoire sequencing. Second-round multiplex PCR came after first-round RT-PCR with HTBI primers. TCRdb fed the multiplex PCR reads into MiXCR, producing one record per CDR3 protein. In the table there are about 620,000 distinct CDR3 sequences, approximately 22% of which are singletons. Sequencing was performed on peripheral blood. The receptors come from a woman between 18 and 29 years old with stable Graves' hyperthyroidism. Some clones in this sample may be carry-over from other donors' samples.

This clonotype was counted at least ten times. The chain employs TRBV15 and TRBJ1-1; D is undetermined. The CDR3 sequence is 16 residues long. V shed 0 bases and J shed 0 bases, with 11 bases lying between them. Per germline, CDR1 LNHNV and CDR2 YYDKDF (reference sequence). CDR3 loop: CATSRDSAPMNTEAFF. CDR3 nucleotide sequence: TGTGCCACCAGCAGAGATAGCGCACCCATGAACACTGAAGCTTTCTTT.

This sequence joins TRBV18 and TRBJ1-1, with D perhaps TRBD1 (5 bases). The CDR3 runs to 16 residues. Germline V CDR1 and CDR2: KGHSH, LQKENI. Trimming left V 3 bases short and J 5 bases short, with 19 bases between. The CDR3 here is CASSPPGWQGGTEAFF. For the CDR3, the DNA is TGTGCCAGCTCACCCCCCGGTTGGCAGGGAGGGACTGAAGCTTTCTTT.

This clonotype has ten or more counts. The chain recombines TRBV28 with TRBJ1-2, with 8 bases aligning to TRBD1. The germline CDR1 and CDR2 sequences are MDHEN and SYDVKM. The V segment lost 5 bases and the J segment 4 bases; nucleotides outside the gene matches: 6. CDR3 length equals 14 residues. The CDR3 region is CASSIQGGVYGYTF. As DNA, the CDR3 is TGTGCCAGCAGTATACAGGGGGGCGTCTATGGCTACACCTTC.

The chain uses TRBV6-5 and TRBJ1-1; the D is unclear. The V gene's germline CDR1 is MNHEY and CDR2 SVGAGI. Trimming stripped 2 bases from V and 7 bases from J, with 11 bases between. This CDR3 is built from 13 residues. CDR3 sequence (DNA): TGTGCCAGCAGTTACGGTGACAATTTTGAAGCTTTCTTT. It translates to CASSYGDNFEAFF.

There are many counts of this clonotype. For the CDR3, the DNA is TGTGCCAGCAGGAAGGAGCTGAACACTGAAGCTTTCTTT. Its translation is CASRKELNTEAFF. This chain uses TRBV12-3 or TRBV12-4 with TRBJ1-1; the D is unclear. V was shortened by 6 bases and J by 0 bases, with 8 bases between the two germline ends. The CDR3 is 13 amino acids.

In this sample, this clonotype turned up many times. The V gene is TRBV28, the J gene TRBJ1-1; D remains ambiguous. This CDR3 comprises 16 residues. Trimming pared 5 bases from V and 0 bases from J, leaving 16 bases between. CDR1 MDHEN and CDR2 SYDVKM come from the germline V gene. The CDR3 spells CASSPPRAVMNTEAFF. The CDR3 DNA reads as TGTGCCAGCAGTCCCCCCCGGGCAGTAATGAACACTGAAGCTTTCTTT.

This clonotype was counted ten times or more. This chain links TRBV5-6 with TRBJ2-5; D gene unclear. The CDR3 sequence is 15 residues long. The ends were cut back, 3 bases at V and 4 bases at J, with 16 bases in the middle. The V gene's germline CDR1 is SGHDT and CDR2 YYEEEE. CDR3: CASSSPGGAGETQYF. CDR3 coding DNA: TGTGCCAGCAGCTCACCGGGTGGAGCAGGAGAGACCCAGTACTTC.

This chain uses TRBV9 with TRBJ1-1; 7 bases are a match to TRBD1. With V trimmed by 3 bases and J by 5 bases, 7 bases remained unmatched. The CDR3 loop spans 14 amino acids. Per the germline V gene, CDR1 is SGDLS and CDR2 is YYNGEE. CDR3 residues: CASSEGGGLTEAFF. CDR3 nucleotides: TGTGCCAGCAGCGAAGGGGGCGGTTTGACTGAAGCTTTCTTT.

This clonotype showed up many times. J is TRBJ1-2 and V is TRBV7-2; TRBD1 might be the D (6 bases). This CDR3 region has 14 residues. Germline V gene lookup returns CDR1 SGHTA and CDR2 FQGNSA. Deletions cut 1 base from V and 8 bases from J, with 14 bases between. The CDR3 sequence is CASSLGVTGSGYTF. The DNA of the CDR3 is TGTGCCAGCAGCTTAGGTGTCACAGGGTCGGGCTACACCTTC.

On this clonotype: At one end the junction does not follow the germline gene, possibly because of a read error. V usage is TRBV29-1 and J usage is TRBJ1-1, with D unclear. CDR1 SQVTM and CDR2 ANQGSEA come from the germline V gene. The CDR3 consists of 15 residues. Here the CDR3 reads CSVEVVTHPNTEAFF. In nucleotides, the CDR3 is TGCAGCGTGGAAGTAGTGACACATCCGAACACTGAAGCTTTCTTT.

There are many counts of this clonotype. The CDR3 loop reads CASSYSAGVYEQYF. Here the CDR3 DNA reads TGTGCCAGCAGTTACTCGGCGGGAGTATACGAGCAGTACTTC. The V and J genes are TRBV6-5 and TRBJ2-7; 7 nucleotides agree with TRBD2. This CDR3 is 14 amino acids long. In germline, CDR1 is MNHEY, CDR2 SVGAGI. After removal of 0 bases from V and 4 bases from J, the junction contained 3 bases not matched to a gene.

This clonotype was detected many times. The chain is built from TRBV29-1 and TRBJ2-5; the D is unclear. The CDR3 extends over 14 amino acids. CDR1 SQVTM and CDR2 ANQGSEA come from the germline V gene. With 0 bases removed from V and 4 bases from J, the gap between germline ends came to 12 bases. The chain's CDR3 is CSVEDTGGRETQYF. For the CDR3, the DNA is TGCAGCGTTGAAGATACGGGTGGCAGAGAGACCCAGTACTTC.

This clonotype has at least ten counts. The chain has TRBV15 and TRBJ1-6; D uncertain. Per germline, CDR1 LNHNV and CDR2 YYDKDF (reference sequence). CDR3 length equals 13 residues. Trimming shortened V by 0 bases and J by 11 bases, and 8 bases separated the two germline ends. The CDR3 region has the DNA TGTGCCACCAGCAGAGATAGCGCCCCACCCCTCCACTTT. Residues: CATSRDSAPPLHF. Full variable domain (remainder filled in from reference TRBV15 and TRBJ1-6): DAMVIQNPRYQVTQFGKPVTLSCSQTLNHNVMYWYQQKSSQAPKLLFHYYDKDFNNEADTPDNFQSRRPNTSFCFLDIRSPGLGDTAMYLCATSRDSAPPLHFGNGTRLTVT.

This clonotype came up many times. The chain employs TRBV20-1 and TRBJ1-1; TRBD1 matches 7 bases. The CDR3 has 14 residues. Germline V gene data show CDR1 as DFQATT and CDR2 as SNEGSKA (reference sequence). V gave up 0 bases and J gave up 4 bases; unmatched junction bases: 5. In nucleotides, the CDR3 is TGCAGTGCTAGAGATGCCAGGGGGGCCACTGAAGCTTTCTTT. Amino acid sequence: CSARDARGATEAFF.

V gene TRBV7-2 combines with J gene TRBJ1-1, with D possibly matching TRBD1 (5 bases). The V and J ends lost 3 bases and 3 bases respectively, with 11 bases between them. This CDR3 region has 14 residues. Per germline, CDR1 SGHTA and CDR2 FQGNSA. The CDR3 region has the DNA TGTGCCAGCAGCTTTCAAAAGGGGTACACTGAAGCTTTCTTT. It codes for CASSFQKGYTEAFF.

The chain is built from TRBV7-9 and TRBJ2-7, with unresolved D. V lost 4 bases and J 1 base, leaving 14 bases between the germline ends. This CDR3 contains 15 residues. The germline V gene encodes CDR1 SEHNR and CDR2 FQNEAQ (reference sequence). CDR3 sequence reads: CASSSPQTLSYEQYF. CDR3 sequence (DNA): TGTGCCAGCAGCTCCCCTCAGACCCTGTCCTACGAGCAGTACTTC.